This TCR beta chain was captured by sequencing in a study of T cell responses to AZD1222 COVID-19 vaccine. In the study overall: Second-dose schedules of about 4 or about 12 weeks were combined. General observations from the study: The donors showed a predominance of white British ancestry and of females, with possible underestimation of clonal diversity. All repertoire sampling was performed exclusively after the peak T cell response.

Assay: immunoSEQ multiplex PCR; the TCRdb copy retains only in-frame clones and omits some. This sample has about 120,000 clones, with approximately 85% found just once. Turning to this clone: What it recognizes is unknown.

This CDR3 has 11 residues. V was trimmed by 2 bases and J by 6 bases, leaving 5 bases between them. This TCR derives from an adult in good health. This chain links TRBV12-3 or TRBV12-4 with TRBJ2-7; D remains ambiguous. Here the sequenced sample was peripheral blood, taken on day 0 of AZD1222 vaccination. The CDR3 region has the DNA TGTGCCAGCAGTTTAACGACCGAGCAGTACTTC. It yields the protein CASSLTTEQYF.